Reported below is one T cell receptor beta chain. The repertoire was sequenced with immunoSEQ multiplex PCR; TCRdb's copy has only in-frame clones and lacks some. The data contain fewer than 120,000 clones, 60% to 80% of them singletons. The data originate from a study of blood T cell repertoires in COVID-19. V shed 5 bases, J shed 5 bases, and the junction held 6 bases outside the gene matches. This CDR3 spans 15 amino acids. Germline V gene sequence: CDR1 SEHNR, CDR2 FQNEAQ (reference sequence). The V call is TRBV7-9, the J call TRBJ2-1, with TRBD1 matching over 10 bases. This receptor was identified in a woman of 80 years or more with active or convalescent COVID-19. The sample was peripheral blood. The CDR3: CASSPVGTGDNEQFF. The CDR3 nucleotides are TGTGCCAGCAGCCCCGTAGGGACAGGGGACAATGAGCAGTTCTTC.